This TCR beta chain is from a study of molecular identifiers for immune sequencing clone quantification. Study outcomes and limitations: Jurkat TCR RNA that was spiked in from one cell was reportedly detectable among one million naive cells.

Comment on this clonotype: Its antigen remains unknown.

The CDR3 length is 15 residues. Germline assignment: CDR1 DFQATT and CDR2 SNEGSKA (reference sequence). J gave up 1 base and V 3 bases, and 2 bases lay outside the gene matches. TCRdb processed the PCR reads anew with MiXCR; each CDR3 protein has one entry. The table has under 800,000 distinct CDR3 sequences, about 25% seen once; the top ten hold about 0.73%. J is TRBJ1-4 and V is TRBV20-1; 10 bases line up with TRBD1. The clonotype comes from a human donor in good health. Some libraries in this study had Jurkat cell RNA spiked in. The sequencing input was naive CD8+ T cells from blood, with Jurkat cell RNA spiked in. Described subset: FACS-sorted CD8+CD4-CCR7+CD45RA+ naive T cells. Here the CDR3 DNA reads TGCAGTGCTAGTCGGACAGGGGGAACTAATGAAAAACTGTTTTTT. This gives the protein CSASRTGGTNEKLFF.